This is a list of T cell receptor beta chains from one sample in a study of blood T cell repertoires in COVID-19. The assay was immunoSEQ multiplex PCR, and TCRdb's table has in-frame clones only and misses some. The table lists fewer than 200,000 clones, about 84% of them singletons. Sequenced sample: peripheral blood. These receptors originate from a human donor in a cohort sampled during active COVID-19. The CDR3 runs from the conserved cysteine through the conserved F or W. Fields, in order: clone size, J gene, V gene, D gene, CDR3 protein, CDR3 DNA. The D gene is left open where the match is weak. Clone size is shown for a subset of rows, as once, few, many or a class of expanded clone.

. | TRBJ2-7 | TRBV2 | TRBD1 | CASSELDRAYEQYF | TGTGCCAGCAGTGAGCTCGACAGGGCCTACGAGCAGTACTTC
few | TRBJ2-1 | TRBV2 | . | CASRDRSYNEQFF | TGTGCCAGCAGAGACAGATCCTACAATGAGCAGTTCTTC
. | TRBJ2-3 | TRBV7-2 | TRBD1 | CASSPRQGATDTQYF | TGTGCCAGCAGCCCCCGACAGGGTGCCACAGATACGCAGTATTTT
. | TRBJ2-2 | TRBV7-8 | TRBD2 | CASSLGGGTITGELFF | TGTGCCAGCAGCTTGGGGGGAGGGACTATCACCGGGGAGCTGTTTTTT
. | TRBJ1-2 | TRBV6-6 | TRBD1 | CASSYSSTGVGGYTF | TGTGCCAGCAGTTACTCGAGTACAGGGGTGGGTGGCTACACCTTC
. | TRBJ2-7 | TRBV5-5 | . | CASTGGRGEDEQYF | TGTGCCAGCACCGGGGGTCGAGGGGAGGACGAGCAGTACTTC
. | TRBJ1-1 | TRBV6-5 | . | CASKKPPRTEAFF | TGTGCCAGCAAAAAGCCCCCGAGGACTGAAGCTTTCTTT
. | TRBJ2-7 | TRBV7-9 | TRBD1 | CASSFLQGNEQYF | TGTGCCAGCAGCTTTTTACAGGGGAACGAGCAGTACTTC
once | TRBJ1-2 | TRBV5-5 | . | CASSLEGHGNYGYTF | TGTGCCAGCAGCTTGGAGGGACATGGGAACTATGGCTACACCTTC
. | TRBJ2-7 | TRBV7-3 | TRBD1 | CASSLDRGSEQYF | TGTGCCAGCAGCTTGGACAGGGGCAGTGAGCAGTACTTC
. | TRBJ2-7 | TRBV13 | TRBD2 | CASSLTGGAYEQYF | TGTGCCAGCAGCTTGACCGGGGGGGCCTACGAGCAGTACTTC
. | TRBJ2-7 | TRBV19 | . | CATSGTGAYEQYF | TGTGCCACTTCTGGGACGGGGGCCTACGAGCAGTACTTC
. | TRBJ2-1 | TRBV5-1 | TRBD2 | CASSKSGGVNEQFF | TGCGCCAGCAGCAAAAGCGGGGGGGTCAATGAGCAGTTCTTC
. | TRBJ2-7 | TRBV18 | TRBD1 | CASSPKGADEQYF | TGTGCCAGCTCACCAAAGGGGGCCGACGAGCAGTACTTC
. | TRBJ2-3 | TRBV12-3/TRBV12-4 | TRBD2 | CASSSGGLSQYF | TGTGCCAGCAGTTCGGGGGGGTTATCGCAGTATTTT
once | TRBJ1-5 | TRBV13 | . | CASSLAGQPQHF | TGTGCCAGCAGCTTAGCGGGTCAGCCCCAGCATTTT
. | TRBJ2-7 | TRBV7-9 | . | CASSLGLDPEQYF | TGTGCCAGCAGCTTAGGCCTAGATCCCGAGCAGTACTTC
few | TRBJ2-1 | TRBV3-1/TRBV3-2 | TRBD2 | CASSPTSGGNEQFF | TGTGCCAGCAGCCCTACTAGCGGGGGAAATGAGCAGTTCTTC
. | TRBJ2-7 | TRBV6-2/TRBV6-3 | . | CASSYPILGLEQYF | TGTGCCAGCAGTTACCCGATCCTGGGACTCGAGCAGTACTTC
. | TRBJ1-5 | TRBV2 | . | CASSEAIGGLQPQHF | TGTGCCAGCAGTGAAGCGATCGGAGGGCTTCAGCCCCAGCATTTT
. | TRBJ2-5 | TRBV2 | TRBD1 | CASSIGTGRAQETQYF | TGTGCCAGCAGTATAGGGACAGGGCGGGCGCAAGAGACCCAGTACTTC
few | TRBJ2-2 | TRBV19 | TRBD1 | CASSAQGYTGELFF | TGTGCCAGTAGTGCACAGGGGTACACCGGGGAGCTGTTTTTT
. | TRBJ2-2 | TRBV30 | . | CAWRNHRVSGELFF | TGTGCCTGGAGGAACCACAGGGTTTCCGGGGAGCTGTTTTTT